Listed here are 18 T cell receptor beta chains from one sample, sequenced in a study of blood T cells in healthy people across ages. Through a sample-barcoded 5' primer and a J-beta primer mix, a second PCR was run for about 6 to 12 cycles. One entry per CDR3 protein results from TCRdb running MiXCR on the 5' RACE reads. This table holds around 1,000,000 distinct CDR3 sequences, less than 25% found once. These same records also appear under a second study, on T cells of mothers and their children.

Material for sequencing was blood. These receptors were taken from a girl aged 2 to 9 in good health.

This clonotype was seen more than once but under ten times. The J gene is TRBJ2-7, the V gene TRBV12-3 or TRBV12-4; 8 nucleotides agree with TRBD2. Trimming cost V 5 bases and J 3 bases; bases outside gene matches: 9. The CDR3 contains 15 residues. The DNA of the CDR3 is TGTGCCAGCAGTCCCTTAGCGGGAAATCTCTACGAGCAGTACTTC. Amino acid sequence: CASSPLAGNLYEQYF.

This chain connects TRBV29-1 to TRBJ2-5; tentative D call: TRBD2 (6 bases). Gene TRBJ2-1 matches the end of the DNA better, so the J call may be wrong. This CDR3 has 15 residues. CDR1 is SQVTM and CDR2 is ANQGSEA in the germline V gene. CDR3 in amino acids: CSVEGLGGTYNEQFF. CDR3 DNA sequence: TGCAGCGTTGAGGGTCTGGGGGGAACCTACAATGAGCAGTTCTTC.

The chain carries TRBV11-1 and TRBJ2-5; no clear D. The CDR3 loop spans 13 amino acids. The V gene's germline CDR1 is SGHAT and CDR2 FQDESV (reference sequence). The V gene lost 1 base and the J gene lost 5 bases, with 8 bases spanning the gap. CDR3 residues: CASSLGAYETQYF. CDR3 nucleotide sequence: TGTGCCAGCAGCTTAGGGGCATATGAGACCCAGTACTTC.

V gene TRBV20-1 combines with J gene TRBJ2-4; D is unclear. V was pared by 4 bases and J by 8 bases, with 15 bases between. Germline V gene lookup returns CDR1 DFQATT and CDR2 SNEGSKA (reference sequence). CDR3 size: 13 residues. The CDR3 sequence is CSANRGVPDIQYF. In DNA form, the CDR3 reads TGCAGTGCTAACCGAGGAGTTCCGGACATTCAGTACTTC.

The V gene is TRBV29-1, the J gene TRBJ1-1; D remains ambiguous. The CDR3 is 13 residues long. Germline V gives CDR1 SQVTM, CDR2 ANQGSEA. Deletions cut 6 bases from V and 0 bases from J, with 11 bases between. CDR3 sequence: CSVRGGMNTEAFF. In DNA, the CDR3 is TGCAGCGTCCGTGGTGGGATGAACACTGAAGCTTTCTTT.

Worth noting for this clonotype: Sequence at one end of the junction differs from germline and may be a read error. This chain links TRBV10-3 with TRBJ2-1, with TRBD2 identical over 7 bases. From germline, CDR1 is ENHRY and CDR2 SYGVKD. The CDR3 spans 16 residues. The CDR3 region has the DNA TGTGCCATCAGTGGTTCGAGGGAGGGCCTCTACGATGAGCAGTTCTTC. This codes for CAISGSREGLYDEQFF.

This clonotype appeared a few times. V is TRBV20-1 and J is TRBJ2-5; perhaps TRBD1 as D (6 bases). Germline V lookup: CDR1 DFQATT, CDR2 SNEGSKA (reference sequence). The CDR3 consists of 12 residues. Trimming took 6 bases from V and 3 from J, leaving 11 bases between them. The CDR3 is CSANRVEETQYF. The DNA for the CDR3 is TGCAGTGCCAACAGGGTGGAAGAGACCCAGTACTTC.

This clonotype was seen a single time. This chain uses TRBV29-1 with TRBJ2-1; TRBD1 matches at 10 bases. TRBJ2-7 explains the end of the DNA better; the J call may be wrong. The CDR3 covers 15 residues. The germline gives CDR1 SQVTM, CDR2 ANQGSEA. The CDR3 loop reads CSVEGGDRGPYEQYF. DNA of the CDR3: TGCAGCGTCGAGGGCGGGGACAGGGGACCCTACGAGCAGTACTTC.

This clonotype was observed a few times. This rearrangement joins TRBV7-9 to TRBJ2-5, with D unresolved. V was shortened by 5 bases and J by 5 bases, with 18 bases between the two germline ends. This CDR3 is 15 amino acids long. Looked up from germline, CDR1 is SEHNR and CDR2 is FQNEAQ (reference sequence). The CDR3 is CASSPVDPNPETQYF. The CDR3 nucleotides read TGTGCCAGCAGCCCTGTCGACCCAAATCCGGAGACCCAGTACTTC.

The V gene is TRBV28, the J gene TRBJ2-5; no reliable D call. The DNA end lines up better with TRBJ2-1; the J call may be wrong. Germline loops: CDR1 MDHEN, CDR2 SYDVKM. The CDR3 consists of 13 residues. Here the CDR3 DNA reads TGTGCCAGCAGTCGGCGTTATCACAATGAGCAGTTCTTC. Translation: CASSRRYHNEQFF.

The chain recombines TRBV7-9 with TRBJ1-4; unclear D gene. Germline loops: CDR1 SEHNR, CDR2 FQNEAQ (reference sequence). The CDR3 sequence is 16 residues long. Trimming removed 1 base at V and 6 bases at J, with 15 bases between. In nucleotides, the CDR3 is TGTGCCAGCAGCTTAGGGGCATCGCGGGTCGATGAAAAACTGTTTTTT. Translating it yields CASSLGASRVDEKLFF.

In this sample, this clonotype turned up once. This chain links TRBV6-1 with TRBJ2-5; no clear D. Near its end, the DNA agrees better with TRBJ2-7, so the J call may be wrong. CDR3 size: 13 residues. CDR1 and CDR2 from the germline V gene are MNHNS and SASEGT. CDR3 residues: CASSPGPVGEQYF. Here the CDR3 DNA reads TGTGCCAGCAGTCCCGGACCTGTCGGCGAGCAGTACTTC.

This chain uses TRBV12-3 or TRBV12-4 with TRBJ1-5; D is ambiguous. This CDR3 is 14 amino acids long. Trimming shortened V by 6 bases and J by 7 bases, and 16 bases separated the two germline ends. The CDR3, as DNA: TGTGCCAGCAGACTTACCGGGCGATACCAGCCCCAGCATTTT. It yields the protein CASRLTGRYQPQHF.

The table lists this clonotype with a few counts. The V gene is TRBV5-1, the J gene TRBJ1-1, with D unclear. The CDR3 is 13 amino acids. Germline V gives CDR1 SGHRS, CDR2 YFSETQ. Trimming left V 4 bases short and J 1 base short, with 8 bases between. The CDR3 is CASSQIANTEAFF. CDR3 nucleotide sequence: TGCGCCAGCAGCCAGATCGCGAACACTGAAGCTTTCTTT.

This clonotype was seen only a few times. The chain joins TRBV6-1 to TRBJ2-1; D call uncertain. V shed 6 bases and J shed 0 bases, with 15 bases lying between them. CDR1 and CDR2 from the germline V gene are MNHNS and SASEGT. The CDR3 runs to 16 residues. The chain's CDR3 is CASSSTNGISYNEQFF. The CDR3 region has the DNA TGTGCCAGCAGCTCAACAAACGGCATCTCCTACAATGAGCAGTTCTTC.

This clonotype turned up a few times. The V call is TRBV4-1, the J call TRBJ2-3, with 9 bases that match TRBD1. V lost 0 bases and J lost 3; bases outside the gene matches: 10. The CDR3 length is 18 residues. Germline V lookup: CDR1 MGHRA, CDR2 YSYEKL. DNA for the CDR3: TGCGCCAGCAGCCAAGACCCTCTGGGACAGGGCATGACAGATACGCAGTATTTT. It is translated as CASSQDPLGQGMTDTQYF.

There are a few counts of this clonotype. The chain employs TRBV4-2 and TRBJ2-5; TRBD1 is a possible D gene (5 bases). V lost 2 bases and J 3 bases, leaving 16 bases between the germline ends. Germline CDR1 and CDR2: LGHNA and YNFKEQ. The CDR3 spans 16 residues. CDR3 sequence reads: CASSQLGEGVEETQYF. In nucleotides, the CDR3 is TGTGCCAGCAGCCAATTAGGGGAAGGGGTCGAAGAGACCCAGTACTTC.

This clonotype appeared a few times. This chain joins TRBV6-6 and TRBJ2-3, with D perhaps matching TRBD2 (7 bases). Per germline, CDR1 MNHNY and CDR2 SVGAGI (reference sequence). The V end lost 8 bases, the J end lost 0 bases, and 15 bases lay between the germline ends. The CDR3 sequence is 15 residues long. CDR3 in amino acids: CASLYAGASTDTQYF. The CDR3 coding sequence is TGTGCCAGCTTATACGCGGGGGCTAGCACAGATACGCAGTATTTT.